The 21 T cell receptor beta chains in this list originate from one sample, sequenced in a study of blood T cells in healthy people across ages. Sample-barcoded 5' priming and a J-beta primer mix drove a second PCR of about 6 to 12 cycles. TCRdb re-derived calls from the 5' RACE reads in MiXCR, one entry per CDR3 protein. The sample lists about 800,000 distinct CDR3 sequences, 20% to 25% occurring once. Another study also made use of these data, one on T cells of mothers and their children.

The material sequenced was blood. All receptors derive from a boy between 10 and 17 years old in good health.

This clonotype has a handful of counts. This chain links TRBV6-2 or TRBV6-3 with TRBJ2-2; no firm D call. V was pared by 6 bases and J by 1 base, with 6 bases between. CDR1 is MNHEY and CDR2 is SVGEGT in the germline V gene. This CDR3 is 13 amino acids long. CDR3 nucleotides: TGTGCCAGCAGACCTAAGAACACCGGGGAGCTGTTTTTT. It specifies CASRPKNTGELFF.

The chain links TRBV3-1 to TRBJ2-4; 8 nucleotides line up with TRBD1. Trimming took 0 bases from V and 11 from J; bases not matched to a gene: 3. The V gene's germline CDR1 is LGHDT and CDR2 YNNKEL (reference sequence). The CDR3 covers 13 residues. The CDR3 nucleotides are TGTGCCAGCAGCCAAGACCCGACAGGGGTTCAGTACTTC. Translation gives CASSQDPTGVQYF.

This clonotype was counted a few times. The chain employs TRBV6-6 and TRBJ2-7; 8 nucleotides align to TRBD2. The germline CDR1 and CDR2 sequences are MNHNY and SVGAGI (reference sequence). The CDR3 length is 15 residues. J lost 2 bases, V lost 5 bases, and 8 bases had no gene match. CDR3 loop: CASSREPGLAYEQYF. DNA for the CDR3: TGTGCCAGCAGTCGCGAACCGGGACTAGCCTACGAGCAGTACTTC.

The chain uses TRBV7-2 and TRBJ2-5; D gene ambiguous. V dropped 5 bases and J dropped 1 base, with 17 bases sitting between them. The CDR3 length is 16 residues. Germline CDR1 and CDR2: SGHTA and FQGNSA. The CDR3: CASSPRRTRVQETQYF. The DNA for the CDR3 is TGTGCCAGCAGCCCGAGAAGGACCCGGGTCCAAGAGACCCAGTACTTC.

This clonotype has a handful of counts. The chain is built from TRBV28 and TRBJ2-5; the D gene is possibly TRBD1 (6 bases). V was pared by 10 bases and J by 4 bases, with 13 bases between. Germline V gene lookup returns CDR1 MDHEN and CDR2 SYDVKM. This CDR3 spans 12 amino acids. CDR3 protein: CATSGTRETQYF. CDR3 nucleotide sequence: TGTGCCACCTCCGGGACAAGAGAGACCCAGTACTTC.

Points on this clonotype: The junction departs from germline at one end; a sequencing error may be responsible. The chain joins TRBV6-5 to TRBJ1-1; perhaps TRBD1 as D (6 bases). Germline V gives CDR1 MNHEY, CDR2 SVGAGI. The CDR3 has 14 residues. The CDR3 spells CASSYGGPYTEVFF. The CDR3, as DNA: TGTGCCAGCAGTTACGGGGGGCCCTACACTGAAGTTTTCTTT.

The CDR3 region has the DNA TGCGCCAGCAGCCAAGGAGGGGGGCTCGTGAACACTGAAGCTTTCTTT. This sequence encodes CASSQGGGLVNTEAFF. The chain couples TRBV4-1 to TRBJ1-1; D may be TRBD1 (6 bases). This CDR3 has 16 amino acids. In germline, CDR1 is MGHRA, CDR2 YSYEKL. V was trimmed by 1 base and J by 0 bases, leaving 12 bases between them.

CDR3 sequence reads: CASSTPTGGSYEQYF. The CDR3 region has the DNA TGTGCCAGCAGCACGCCGACAGGGGGGAGCTACGAGCAGTACTTC. This chain links TRBV11-2 with TRBJ2-7; 9 nucleotides align to TRBD1. CDR3 length: 15 amino acids. The V and J ends lost 5 bases and 3 bases, in that order; junction bases with no gene match: 8. CDR1 and CDR2 from the germline V gene are SGHAT and FQNNGV.

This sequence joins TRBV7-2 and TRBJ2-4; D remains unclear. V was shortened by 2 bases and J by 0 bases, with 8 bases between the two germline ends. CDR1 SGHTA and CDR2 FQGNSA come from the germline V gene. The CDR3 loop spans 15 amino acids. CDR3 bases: TGTGCCAGCAGCTTAACACGGTCAGCCAAAAACATTCAGTACTTC. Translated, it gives CASSLTRSAKNIQYF.

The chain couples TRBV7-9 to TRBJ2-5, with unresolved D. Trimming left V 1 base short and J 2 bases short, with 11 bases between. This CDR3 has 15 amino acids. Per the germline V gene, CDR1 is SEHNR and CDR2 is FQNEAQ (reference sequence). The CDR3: CASSLGNNFQETQYF. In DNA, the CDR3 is TGTGCCAGCAGCTTAGGGAACAACTTTCAAGAGACCCAGTACTTC.

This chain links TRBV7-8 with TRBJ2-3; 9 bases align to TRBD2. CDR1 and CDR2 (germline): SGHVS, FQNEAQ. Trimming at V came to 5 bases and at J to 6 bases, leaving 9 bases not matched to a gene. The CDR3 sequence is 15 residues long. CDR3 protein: CASSMAGGARDTQYF. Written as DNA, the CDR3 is TGTGCCAGCAGCATGGCGGGGGGGGCGCGGGATACGCAGTATTTT.

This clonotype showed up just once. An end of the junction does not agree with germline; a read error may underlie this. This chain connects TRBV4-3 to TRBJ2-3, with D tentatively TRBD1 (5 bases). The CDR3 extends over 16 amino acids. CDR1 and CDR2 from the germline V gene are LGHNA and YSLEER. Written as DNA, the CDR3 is TGCGTCAGCAGCCACGAGTTGGGGCTCGGCGCAGATACGCAGTATTTT. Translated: CVSSHELGLGADTQYF.

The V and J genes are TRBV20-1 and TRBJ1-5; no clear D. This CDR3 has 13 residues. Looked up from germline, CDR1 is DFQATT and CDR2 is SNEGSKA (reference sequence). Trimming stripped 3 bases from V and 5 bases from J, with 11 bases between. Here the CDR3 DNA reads TGCAGTGCTAGGACGGAGATGGATCAGCCCCAGCATTTT. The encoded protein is CSARTEMDQPQHF.

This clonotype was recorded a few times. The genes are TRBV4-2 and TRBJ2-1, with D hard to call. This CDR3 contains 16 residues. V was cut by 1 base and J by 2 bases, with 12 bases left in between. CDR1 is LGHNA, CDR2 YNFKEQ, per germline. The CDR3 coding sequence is TGTGCCAGCAGCCAAGGGCTCCTGGAAGCCTACAATGAGCAGTTCTTC. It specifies CASSQGLLEAYNEQFF.

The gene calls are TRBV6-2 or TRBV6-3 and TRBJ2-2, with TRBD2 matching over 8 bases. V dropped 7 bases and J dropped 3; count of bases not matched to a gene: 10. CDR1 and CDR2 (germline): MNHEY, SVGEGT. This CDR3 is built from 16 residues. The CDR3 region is CASKGRGGPDTGELFF. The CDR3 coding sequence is TGTGCCAGCAAAGGTCGGGGGGGCCCCGACACCGGGGAGCTGTTTTTT.

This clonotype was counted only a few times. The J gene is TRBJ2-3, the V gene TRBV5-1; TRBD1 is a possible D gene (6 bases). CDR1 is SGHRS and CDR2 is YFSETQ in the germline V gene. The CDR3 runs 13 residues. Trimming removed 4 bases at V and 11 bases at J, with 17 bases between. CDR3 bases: TGCGCCAGCAGCGGCCTCCAGACAGGACTGCAGTATTTT. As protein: CASSGLQTGLQYF.

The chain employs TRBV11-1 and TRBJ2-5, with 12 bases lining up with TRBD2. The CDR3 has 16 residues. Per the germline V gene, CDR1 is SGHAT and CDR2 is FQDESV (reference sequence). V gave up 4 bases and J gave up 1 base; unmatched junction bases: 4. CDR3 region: CASSSQTSGGQETQYF. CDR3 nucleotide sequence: TGTGCCAGCAGCTCCCAGACTAGCGGGGGCCAAGAGACCCAGTACTTC.

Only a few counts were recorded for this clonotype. The CDR3 region is CASSHYNQPQHF. CDR3 in DNA: TGTGCCAGCAGCCATTACAATCAGCCCCAGCATTTT. The rearrangement links TRBV7-2 to TRBJ1-5; no definite D call. Germline V gene sequence: CDR1 SGHTA, CDR2 FQGNSA. CDR3 length equals 12 residues. Deletions cut 5 bases from V and 3 bases from J, with 5 bases between.

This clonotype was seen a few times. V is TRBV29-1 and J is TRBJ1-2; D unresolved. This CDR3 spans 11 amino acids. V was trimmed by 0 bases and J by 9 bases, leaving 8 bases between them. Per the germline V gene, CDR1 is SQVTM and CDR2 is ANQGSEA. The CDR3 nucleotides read TGCAGCGTTGAAGATTCCCTTAGCTACACCTTC. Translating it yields CSVEDSLSYTF.

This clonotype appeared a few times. The chain's CDR3 is CASSFGQKVIQETQYF. DNA of the CDR3: TGTGCCAGCAGCTTTGGACAGAAAGTAATCCAAGAGACCCAGTACTTC. The chain uses TRBV7-9 and TRBJ2-5; D is perhaps TRBD1 (6 bases). Trimming removed 3 bases at V and 1 base at J, with 15 bases between. CDR3 length: 16 amino acids. In germline, CDR1 is SEHNR, CDR2 FQNEAQ (reference sequence).

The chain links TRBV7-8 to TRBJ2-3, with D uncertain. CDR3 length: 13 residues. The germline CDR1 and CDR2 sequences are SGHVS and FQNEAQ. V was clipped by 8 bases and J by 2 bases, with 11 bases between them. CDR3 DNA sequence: TGTGCCAGCGGCCGGACGACCACAGATACGCAGTATTTT. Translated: CASGRTTTDTQYF. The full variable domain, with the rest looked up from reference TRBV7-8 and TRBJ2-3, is GAGVSQSPRYKVAKRGQDVALRCDPISGHVSLFWYQQALGQGPEFLTYFQNEAQLDKSGLPSDRFFAERPEGSVSTLKIQRTQQEDSAVYLCASGRTTTDTQYFGPGTRLTVL.